The rows below give T cell receptor beta chains drawn from one sample of a study of shared clonotypes between healthy human individuals. Assay: immunoSEQ multiplex PCR; the TCRdb copy retains only in-frame clones and omits some. Of about 2.4 million clones detected, more than 90% appear once; the ten largest clones hold under 0.15%. The material sequenced was naive CD4+ T cells sorted from blood. These receptors all stem from a man between 18 and 29 years old in good health. Each CDR3 is given with its conserved first and last residue. The order of the fields is CDR3 DNA, CDR3 protein, clone size, D gene, V gene, J gene. D genes are given only for firm matches. Not every row has a clone size; where given, it reads once, few, many or a size class.

TGTGCCAGCTCTAGAGAGGGGGCGGGTGGCAATCAGCCCCAGCATTTT	CASSREGAGGNQPQHF	.	TRBD1	TRBV28	TRBJ1-5
TGTGCCAGCAGCGGGGACAGACTAAATTCACCCCTCCACTTT	CASSGDRLNSPLHF	few	TRBD1	TRBV9	TRBJ1-6
TGTGCCAGCAGCTTAGCCGGGTTCGAGCAGTACTTC	CASSLAGFEQYF	.	.	TRBV11-2	TRBJ2-7
TGTGCCAGCAGCTATCCCAGGCGGAGGTCGGAAGCCAACACCATATATTTT	CASSYPRRRSEANTIYF	.	.	TRBV5-6	TRBJ1-3
TGTGCCACCAGCAGAGATAGAGGGAGCTCGTATACGCAGTATTTT	CATSRDRGSSYTQYF	.	.	TRBV15	TRBJ2-3
TGTGCTAGTGGCATAGCGGGAGGGCCCCACGAGCAGTACTTC	CASGIAGGPHEQYF	.	TRBD2	TRBV12-5	TRBJ2-7
TGTGCCAGCAGCTCCGCGTGGGAGCAGTTCTTC	CASSSAWEQFF	.	.	TRBV7-2	TRBJ2-1
TGTGCCAGCGCAATCGAGCAGAGCACAGATACGCAGTATTTT	CASAIEQSTDTQYF	once	.	TRBV6-5	TRBJ2-3
TGTGCCTGGACCCCACCGGGGCTACAGGGATTGAACACTGAAGCTTTCTTT	CAWTPPGLQGLNTEAFF	.	.	TRBV30	TRBJ1-1
TGTGCCTCGTCTAGCGGACAAGAGACCCAGTACTTC	CASSSGQETQYF	.	TRBD2	TRBV10-3	TRBJ2-5
TGCGCCAGCAGTCTGGGACAGGGACTCACAGATACGCAGTATTTT	CASSLGQGLTDTQYF	.	TRBD1	TRBV5-1	TRBJ2-3
TGTGCCAGCAGTTCGACCGCAGATGAAGCTTTCTTT	CASSSTADEAFF	.	.	TRBV6-5	TRBJ1-1
TGTGCCAGCAGCCCCCATACGAACAATGAGCAGTTCTTC	CASSPHTNNEQFF	.	.	TRBV7-9	TRBJ2-1
TGTGCCAGCGGAAACGGGGGGCCCCTCACGGATACGCAGTATTTT	CASGNGGPLTDTQYF	.	.	TRBV7-3	TRBJ2-3
TGTGCCAGCACTCCCATGAGGGGTGAAGCTTTCTTT	CASTPMRGEAFF	once	.	TRBV28	TRBJ1-1
TGTGCCAGCAGTGAGTCCGGGATGAAGTCACCCCTCCACTTT	CASSESGMKSPLHF	.	.	TRBV2	TRBJ1-6
TGTGCCAGCAGCCTGGCGGGCGGGGTAAACAATGAGCAGTTCTTC	CASSLAGGVNNEQFF	.	.	TRBV7-2	TRBJ2-1
TGCGCCAGCAGATATAGCGGGACTAGCACAGATACGCAGTATTTT	CASRYSGTSTDTQYF	.	TRBD2	TRBV5-1	TRBJ2-3
TGTGCCAGCTCGTACGGACAGTCCGACGAGCAGTACTTC	CASSYGQSDEQYF	.	.	TRBV18	TRBJ2-7
TGTGCCAGCAGCCCGGGACCCACTAACACCGGGGAGCTGTTTTTT	CASSPGPTNTGELFF	.	.	TRBV7-9	TRBJ2-2
TGTGCCAGCAGTCAACAGGGAGCCGGGGAGCTGTTTTTT	CASSQQGAGELFF	.	.	TRBV27	TRBJ2-2
TGTGCCAGCAGCTGGGATATAGCGGGGCCGAACACCGGGGAGCTGTTTTTT	CASSWDIAGPNTGELFF	.	TRBD2	TRBV5-4	TRBJ2-2
TGTGCCAGCAGCTTGGGCTCTAGCGGGGGGTACAATGAGCAGTTCTTC	CASSLGSSGGYNEQFF	.	TRBD2	TRBV5-4	TRBJ2-1
TGCGCCAGCAGCCTGGGACATAGCACAGATACGCAGTATTTT	CASSLGHSTDTQYF	.	.	TRBV5-1	TRBJ2-3
TGCGCCAGCAGCACGATACAGGGTAGCTCCTACGAGCAGTACTTC	CASSTIQGSSYEQYF	.	.	TRBV5-1	TRBJ2-7
TGTGCCAGCAGTTTCCTCCGACAGGGGACTAAAATGGACGAGCAGTACTTC	CASSFLRQGTKMDEQYF	.	.	TRBV27	TRBJ2-7
TGTGCCAGCAGTTCCACAGGGAGCACTGAAGCTTTCTTT	CASSSTGSTEAFF	.	.	TRBV6-5	TRBJ1-1
TGTGCCTGGACCCAGGGGGCGCTTGACACTGAAGCTTTCTTT	CAWTQGALDTEAFF	.	TRBD1	TRBV30	TRBJ1-1
TGTGCCTCCTTGGTTAGGGGGGGCACCGGGGAGCTGTTTTTT	CASLVRGGTGELFF	.	.	TRBV28	TRBJ2-2
TGCGCCAGCAGCTCCCCCGGGACTAGCGGAACGCGGGGAGAGACCCAGTACTTC	CASSSPGTSGTRGETQYF	.	TRBD2	TRBV5-1	TRBJ2-5
TGTGCCAGCAGTGAAGGATTACACAGGGGGGCAGAGACCCAGTACTTC	CASSEGLHRGAETQYF	.	TRBD1	TRBV6-1	TRBJ2-5
TGTGCCTGGAGTGAATCTTGGACTAGCGGGAGGGCAAATGAGCAGTTCTTC	CAWSESWTSGRANEQFF	.	TRBD2	TRBV30	TRBJ2-1
TGTGCCAGCAGCTTAGGGCTATCAGGGAACTATGGCTACACCTTC	CASSLGLSGNYGYTF	.	.	TRBV7-2	TRBJ1-2